One and the same sample provided the 10 T cell receptor beta chains below, sequenced in a study of molecular identifiers for immune sequencing clone quantification. TCRdb analysed the PCR reads with MiXCR anew, one entry per CDR3 protein. The sample consists of roughly 630,000 distinct CDR3 sequences, about 25% of them appearing once. Sequencing used naive CD8+ T cells from blood, with Jurkat cell RNA spiked in. Subset: FACS-sorted CD8+CD4-CCR7+CD45RA+ naive T cells. The source of these receptors is a human donor in good health. Some libraries in this study had Jurkat cell RNA spiked in.

J is TRBJ1-2 and V is TRBV7-9; D not resolved. CDR3 length: 13 residues. Looked up from germline, CDR1 is SEHNR and CDR2 is FQNEAQ (reference sequence). V was cut by 1 base and J by 4 bases, with 7 bases left in between. The CDR3 is CASSLDRLYGYTF. DNA for the CDR3: TGTGCCAGCAGCTTAGACAGACTCTATGGCTACACCTTC.

The chain couples TRBV12-3 or TRBV12-4 to TRBJ1-5; D remains unclear. The CDR3 has 15 residues. Trimming left V 4 bases short and J 16 bases short, with 26 bases between. This CDR3 reads CASSSSTAFNQRQHF. CDR3 bases: TGTGCCAGCAGTTCATCCACAGCATTCAATCAGCGCCAACATTTT.

This rearrangement joins TRBV6-5 to TRBJ2-7; no clear D gene. Germline-derived CDR1 and CDR2 are MNHEY and SVGAGI. The CDR3 runs to 15 residues. Trimming pared 2 bases from V and 2 bases from J, leaving 13 bases between. This chain's CDR3 is CASSYVSGTAYEQYF. In DNA, the CDR3 is TGTGCCAGCAGTTACGTATCGGGTACGGCCTACGAGCAGTACTTC.

This chain uses TRBV6-2 or TRBV6-3 with TRBJ1-4, with a possible D match to TRBD1 (6 bases). The length of the CDR3 is 14 residues. Germline V gene lookup returns CDR1 MNHEY and CDR2 SVGEGT. Trimming pared 5 bases from V and 6 bases from J, leaving 13 bases between. The CDR3 DNA reads as TGTGCCAGCAGTCTACAGGGATGGGATGAAAAACTGTTTTTT. Its translation is CASSLQGWDEKLFF.

This clonotype is a singleton in its sample. The chain carries TRBV27 and TRBJ2-1; TRBD2 matches at 7 bases. CDR3 length equals 14 residues. Germline V CDR1 and CDR2: MNHEY, SMNVEV (reference sequence). V dropped 5 bases and J dropped 6; count of bases not matched to a gene: 7. The CDR3 DNA reads TGTGCCAGCAGTGCTAGCGGAGCGTCCAATGAGCAGTTCTTC. Amino acids: CASSASGASNEQFF.

This clonotype was seen repeatedly, ten times or more. V usage is TRBV20-1 and J usage is TRBJ2-7; TRBD1 matches 11 bases. Germline V gene data show CDR1 as DFQATT and CDR2 as SNEGSKA (reference sequence). J gave up 3 bases and V 4 bases, and 8 bases lay outside the gene matches. CDR3 length: 15 amino acids. CDR3 sequence (DNA): TGCAGTGCTAACCCCAGCGGGACAGGGGGCTACGAGCAGTACTTC. This codes for CSANPSGTGGYEQYF.

The V and J genes are TRBV27 and TRBJ1-2, with 8 bases aligning to TRBD1. Trimming removed 0 bases from V and 2 bases from J; junction bases left unmatched: 5. Germline values: CDR1 MNHEY, CDR2 SMNVEV (reference sequence). The CDR3 covers 16 residues. The CDR3 reads CASSLSEGTGNYGYTF. The CDR3 DNA is TGTGCCAGCAGTTTATCGGAAGGGACAGGAAACTATGGCTACACCTTC.

The chain employs TRBV11-2 and TRBJ2-7, with D possibly matching TRBD1 (5 bases). V was cut by 4 bases and J by 5 bases, with 12 bases left in between. The CDR3 covers 13 residues. In germline, CDR1 is SGHAT, CDR2 FQNNGV. The CDR3 region has the DNA TGTGCCAGCAGCTACGACAGTCCCCACGAGCAGTACTTC. The encoded protein is CASSYDSPHEQYF.

This chain joins TRBV5-6 and TRBJ2-7, with no clear D. There are 13 residues in the CDR3. V lost 4 bases and J 3 bases, leaving 11 bases between the germline ends. Germline CDR1 SGHDT, CDR2 YYEEEE. The CDR3 reads CASSLYDHYEQYF. The CDR3 coding sequence is TGTGCCAGCAGCCTCTATGACCACTACGAGCAGTACTTC.

This clonotype was observed many times. J is TRBJ2-7 and V is TRBV7-2; 8 bases align to TRBD1. Unmatched junction bases numbered 8, after V lost 1 base and J lost 3 bases. Germline V gives CDR1 SGHTA, CDR2 FQGNSA. This CDR3 contains 16 residues. The CDR3 DNA is TGTGCCAGCAGCTTAGATATCCAGGGGGCCGGCTACGAGCAGTACTTC. Amino acids: CASSLDIQGAGYEQYF.